The sequence of this TCR beta chain was determined in a study of Ad26.COV2.S vaccination and SARS-CoV-2 variants. Whole-study context: The study gave Ad26.COV2.S intramuscularly, once or twice 56 days apart. Findings and caveats of the study: Recipients of vaccine and of placebo showed similar breadth of their non-spike TCR repertoires.

Germline CDR1 reads MNHEY; CDR2 reads SVGAGI. This CDR3 is 15 amino acids long. With 0 bases removed from V and 0 bases from J, the gap between germline ends came to 7 bases. A note on this clone: Its matching antigen is unknown. Other DNA sequences within the sample encode an identical CDR3.

Treatment indicated: some 20 received Ad26.COV2.S at low or high dose, single or two shots; 5 received placebo; per-sample allocation not given. It was on day 63 after the first vaccine or placebo injection that samples were taken. In Boston, an adult donor aged 18-55 years took part. Sequencing was performed with immunoSEQ multiplex PCR; in TCRdb, only in-frame clones are kept and a portion is missing. This table has 440,000 or so clones, roughly nine tenths appearing once. The clonotype originates from a person between 18 and 59 years old who received the Ad26.COV2.S COVID-19 vaccine or a placebo. The chain recombines TRBV6-5 with TRBJ2-3; no clear D gene. This specimen was peripheral blood, taken in a trial of Ad26.COV2.S vaccine versus placebo. The CDR3 DNA is TGTGCCAGCAGTTACTCGGGCAGGAGCACAGATACGCAGTATTTT. Translated, it gives CASSYSGRSTDTQYF.